The clone carrying this TCR beta chain has only a few counts. The sample comes from a study of blood T cell repertoires in COVID-19. Study-level information: There were acute and convalescent COVID-19 samples, and they came from the United States, Italy and Spain. T cells, B-cell-depleted T cells, or PBMCs supplied cDNA or gDNA.

Assay: immunoSEQ multiplex PCR; the TCRdb copy retains only in-frame clones and omits some. The repertoire consists of about 47,000 clones, with around 83% occurring once and the leading ten covering approximately 7.4%. Trimming cost V 5 bases and J 5 bases, with 12 bases left between them. This CDR3 spans 13 amino acids. From germline, CDR1 is MGHRA and CDR2 YSYEKL. Sequencing was carried out using peripheral blood. This clonotype was obtained from a man in his fifties or sixties with active COVID-19. The V call is TRBV4-1, the J call TRBJ2-5; TRBD1 might be the D (6 bases). CDR3 in DNA: TGCGCCAGCAGCGGCCGCCAGGGGGAGACCCAGTACTTC. Translated, it gives CASSGRQGETQYF.